This is a list of T cell receptor beta chains from one sample in a study of cytomegalovirus exposure and HLA in healthy donors. Here immunoSEQ multiplex PCR was the method, and the copy in TCRdb shows in-frame clones only, minus some. The sample lists more than 85,000 clones, almost 90% occurring once. The sequencing sample was made of PBMCs. Receptors were obtained from a young woman in good health and CMV-seronegative. Both conserved end residues are part of each CDR3. D genes are given only for firm matches. Clone size, where shown, is once, few, many, or a class for clones that have expanded.

cdr3_length: 14
clone_size: -
v_call: TRBV11-1
j_call: TRBJ1-6
d_call: TRBD1
cdr3_nt: TGTGCCAGCAGCTCGGGACAGGGTTACACACCCCTCCACTTT
cdr3_aa: CASSSGQGYTPLHF

cdr3_length: 12
clone_size: -
v_call: TRBV16
j_call: TRBJ2-5
d_call: -
cdr3_nt: TGTGCCAGCACCCCTAGCGCGGAGACCCAGTACTTC
cdr3_aa: CASTPSAETQYF

cdr3_length: 16
clone_size: -
v_call: TRBV15
j_call: TRBJ1-2
d_call: -
cdr3_nt: TGTGCCACCAGTCCCACTCGAGGGGAGGATAACTATGGCTACACCTTC
cdr3_aa: CATSPTRGEDNYGYTF

cdr3_length: 16
clone_size: -
v_call: TRBV9
j_call: TRBJ2-1
d_call: TRBD2
cdr3_nt: TGTGCCAGCAGCGTGGGAGCGGGAGGTCTCTACAATGAGCAGTTCTTC
cdr3_aa: CASSVGAGGLYNEQFF

cdr3_length: 16
clone_size: -
v_call: TRBV5-1
j_call: TRBJ2-3
d_call: -
cdr3_nt: TGCGCCAGCAGCTTTACCCTCGTCCGGGACACAGATACGCAGTATTTT
cdr3_aa: CASSFTLVRDTDTQYF

cdr3_length: 13
clone_size: few
v_call: TRBV2
j_call: TRBJ1-5
d_call: -
cdr3_nt: TGTGCCAGCAGGCGGGAGCGCAATCAGCCCCAGCATTTT
cdr3_aa: CASRRERNQPQHF

cdr3_length: 16
clone_size: -
v_call: TRBV28
j_call: TRBJ2-7
d_call: TRBD2
cdr3_nt: TGTGCCAGCAGTTTATCAGAGCGGGAGCCCACCTACGAGCAGTACTTC
cdr3_aa: CASSLSEREPTYEQYF

cdr3_length: 15
clone_size: few
v_call: TRBV4-3
j_call: TRBJ1-3
d_call: -
cdr3_nt: TGCGCCAGCAGCCAAAGGGGGAACTCTGGAAACACCATATATTTT
cdr3_aa: CASSQRGNSGNTIYF

cdr3_length: 16
clone_size: once
v_call: TRBV30
j_call: TRBJ2-7
d_call: TRBD1
cdr3_nt: TGTGCCTGGACCGCCCAGGGACAGGGGAACTCCTACGAGCAGTACTTC
cdr3_aa: CAWTAQGQGNSYEQYF

cdr3_length: 15
clone_size: -
v_call: TRBV6-5
j_call: TRBJ2-3
d_call: TRBD2
cdr3_nt: TGTGCCAGCAGACCGGGAACTAGCGGCACAGATACGCAGTATTTT
cdr3_aa: CASRPGTSGTDTQYF

cdr3_length: 14
clone_size: -
v_call: TRBV4-2
j_call: TRBJ2-1
d_call: TRBD2
cdr3_nt: TGTGCCAGCAGCCAAGGACTAGCGGGGAATGAGCAGTTCTTC
cdr3_aa: CASSQGLAGNEQFF

cdr3_length: 15
clone_size: -
v_call: TRBV13
j_call: TRBJ1-1
d_call: TRBD1
cdr3_nt: TGTGCCAGCAGCGTGACAGGGGAGGCTGACACTGAAGCTTTCTTT
cdr3_aa: CASSVTGEADTEAFF

cdr3_length: 14
clone_size: -
v_call: TRBV11-3
j_call: TRBJ1-1
d_call: -
cdr3_nt: TGTGCCAGCAGCTTGGTGGCACTGAACACTGAAGCTTTCTTT
cdr3_aa: CASSLVALNTEAFF

cdr3_length: 15
clone_size: -
v_call: TRBV5-1
j_call: TRBJ2-2
d_call: TRBD2
cdr3_nt: TGCGCCAGCAGCCGGGCGGGAGCCAACACCGGGGAGCTGTTTTTT
cdr3_aa: CASSRAGANTGELFF

cdr3_length: 17
clone_size: once
v_call: TRBV9
j_call: TRBJ2-2
d_call: TRBD2
cdr3_nt: TGTGCCAGTGGTCGAACTAGCGGGGGGCCGAACACCGGGGAGCTGTTTTTT
cdr3_aa: CASGRTSGGPNTGELFF

cdr3_length: 11
clone_size: -
v_call: TRBV7-2
j_call: TRBJ2-5
d_call: -
cdr3_nt: TGTGCCAGCAGCACAAGAGAGACCCAGTACTTC
cdr3_aa: CASSTRETQYF

cdr3_length: 16
clone_size: -
v_call: TRBV5-4
j_call: TRBJ2-7
d_call: -
cdr3_nt: TGTGCCAGCAGGACCACACAGGGCCCACTCCCCCACGAGCAGTACTTC
cdr3_aa: CASRTTQGPLPHEQYF

cdr3_length: 14
clone_size: once
v_call: TRBV5-6
j_call: TRBJ2-5
d_call: -
cdr3_nt: TGTGCCAGCAGCGGCCGGGGGTACCAAGAGACCCAGTACTTC
cdr3_aa: CASSGRGYQETQYF

cdr3_length: 14
clone_size: -
v_call: TRBV15
j_call: TRBJ2-7
d_call: -
cdr3_nt: TGTGCCACCAGCAGGGCCTCCGGTGGGACAACTTCCTACTTC
cdr3_aa: CATSRASGGTTSYF

cdr3_length: 14
clone_size: -
v_call: TRBV27
j_call: TRBJ2-7
d_call: TRBD1
cdr3_nt: TGTGCCAGCAGCCCAGGGACAGGGGTGTGGGAGCAGTACTTC
cdr3_aa: CASSPGTGVWEQYF

cdr3_length: 13
clone_size: -
v_call: TRBV30
j_call: TRBJ1-1
d_call: -
cdr3_nt: TGTGCCTGGAGTCTGGCCATGAACACTGAAGCTTTCTTT
cdr3_aa: CAWSLAMNTEAFF

cdr3_length: 13
clone_size: -
v_call: TRBV28
j_call: TRBJ2-7
d_call: TRBD2
cdr3_nt: TGTGCCAGCAGTACCACTAGCGGGAGTGAGCAGTACTTC
cdr3_aa: CASSTTSGSEQYF

cdr3_length: 16
clone_size: -
v_call: TRBV28
j_call: TRBJ2-1
d_call: TRBD1
cdr3_nt: TGTGCCAGCAGCTCCCCCGGGGACAGGGGGCGCGATGAGCAGTTCTTC
cdr3_aa: CASSSPGDRGRDEQFF

cdr3_length: 14
clone_size: -
v_call: TRBV5-1
j_call: TRBJ2-7
d_call: TRBD1
cdr3_nt: TGCGCCAGCAGCTATGAGGGACAGGGGTACGAGCAGTACTTC
cdr3_aa: CASSYEGQGYEQYF

cdr3_length: 14
clone_size: few
v_call: TRBV7-9
j_call: TRBJ2-1
d_call: TRBD2
cdr3_nt: TGTGCCAGCAGCACACACGCGGGGGACAATGAGCAGTTCTTC
cdr3_aa: CASSTHAGDNEQFF

cdr3_length: 17
clone_size: -
v_call: TRBV4-3
j_call: TRBJ1-3
d_call: -
cdr3_nt: TGCGCCAGCAGCCAAGATGCGGGACTTTACTCTGGAAACACCATATATTTT
cdr3_aa: CASSQDAGLYSGNTIYF

cdr3_length: 14
clone_size: few
v_call: TRBV4-3
j_call: TRBJ1-2
d_call: -
cdr3_nt: TGCGCCAGCAGCCAAGAAAGAGGGTCGGGAGTAGTGTGGTTC
cdr3_aa: CASSQERGSGVVWF

cdr3_length: 14
clone_size: -
v_call: TRBV19
j_call: TRBJ1-5
d_call: -
cdr3_nt: TGTGCCAGTCATGACAAGTACCTTCGGGGGCCCCAGCATTTT
cdr3_aa: CASHDKYLRGPQHF

cdr3_length: 18
clone_size: -
v_call: TRBV18
j_call: TRBJ1-1
d_call: TRBD1
cdr3_nt: TGTGCCAGCTCACTAACACCTTTCCCGGGACAGCAGAACACTGAAGCTTTCTTT
cdr3_aa: CASSLTPFPGQQNTEAFF

cdr3_length: 14
clone_size: -
v_call: TRBV6-5
j_call: TRBJ2-5
d_call: TRBD2
cdr3_nt: TGTGCCAGCAGCAGCGGGGGGCGACAAGAGACCCAGTACTTC
cdr3_aa: CASSSGGRQETQYF

cdr3_length: 15
clone_size: few
v_call: TRBV7-9
j_call: TRBJ1-5
d_call: -
cdr3_nt: TGTGCCAGCAGCTTAGGAGGGCGGAGCAATCAGCCCCAGCATTTT
cdr3_aa: CASSLGGRSNQPQHF

cdr3_length: 13
clone_size: -
v_call: TRBV7-8
j_call: TRBJ1-1
d_call: -
cdr3_nt: TGTGCCAGCAGCCTCATTCAGGGCACTGAAGCTTTCTTT
cdr3_aa: CASSLIQGTEAFF

cdr3_length: 14
clone_size: -
v_call: TRBV7-2
j_call: TRBJ2-2
d_call: -
cdr3_nt: TGTGCCAGCAGGTTACAGGGGAACACCGGGGAGCTGTTTTTT
cdr3_aa: CASRLQGNTGELFF

cdr3_length: 15
clone_size: -
v_call: TRBV4-3
j_call: TRBJ2-6
d_call: -
cdr3_nt: TGCGCCAGCAGCCAAGAGAGGTTCGGGGCCAACGTCCTGACTTTC
cdr3_aa: CASSQERFGANVLTF

cdr3_length: 19
clone_size: -
v_call: TRBV7-8
j_call: TRBJ1-2
d_call: -
cdr3_nt: TGTGCCAGCAGCTTAGAGGCTCGTCCTGGGGCGCCATCGCTTAGAGGCTACACCTTC
cdr3_aa: CASSLEARPGAPSLRGYTF

cdr3_length: 17
clone_size: once
v_call: TRBV7-6
j_call: TRBJ2-6
d_call: -
cdr3_nt: TGTGCCAGCAGCCGAGGGCGGGGTCAGACTGGGGCCAACGTCCTGACTTTC
cdr3_aa: CASSRGRGQTGANVLTF

cdr3_length: 15
clone_size: -
v_call: TRBV19
j_call: TRBJ1-1
d_call: -
cdr3_nt: TGTGCCAGTGCGGTTTTGACCTCTTCGAACACTGAAGCTTTCTTT
cdr3_aa: CASAVLTSSNTEAFF

cdr3_length: 13
clone_size: -
v_call: TRBV5-4
j_call: TRBJ2-2
d_call: -
cdr3_nt: TGTGCCAGCAGCTTGACACCTACCGGGGAGCTGTTTTTT
cdr3_aa: CASSLTPTGELFF

cdr3_length: 13
clone_size: -
v_call: TRBV29-1
j_call: TRBJ2-1
d_call: TRBD2
cdr3_nt: TGCAGCGTTCCGGGACTAGCGGGGGATGAGCAGTTCTTC
cdr3_aa: CSVPGLAGDEQFF

cdr3_length: 16
clone_size: -
v_call: TRBV21-1
j_call: TRBJ2-7
d_call: -
cdr3_nt: TGTGCCAGCAGCAAAGAAGGGACAGGTGGGTTAGGGGAGCAGTACTTC
cdr3_aa: CASSKEGTGGLGEQYF

cdr3_length: 15
clone_size: -
v_call: TRBV9
j_call: TRBJ2-1
d_call: -
cdr3_nt: TGTGCCAGCAGCCCTCTCGGCAGGGATTACAATGAGCAGTTCTTC
cdr3_aa: CASSPLGRDYNEQFF

cdr3_length: 14
clone_size: -
v_call: TRBV11-2
j_call: TRBJ2-5
d_call: TRBD2
cdr3_nt: TGTGCCAGCAGCCCTACGGGGGAGGGTGAGACCCAGTACTTC
cdr3_aa: CASSPTGEGETQYF

cdr3_length: 14
clone_size: -
v_call: TRBV30
j_call: TRBJ2-7
d_call: TRBD2
cdr3_nt: TGTGCCTGGTCGAGTAGCGGGCTCTCCTACGAGCAGTACTTC
cdr3_aa: CAWSSSGLSYEQYF

cdr3_length: 14
clone_size: -
v_call: TRBV7-9
j_call: TRBJ1-2
d_call: -
cdr3_nt: TGTGCCAGCAGCTTAAATCCCAGGGCAAATGGCTACACCTTC
cdr3_aa: CASSLNPRANGYTF

cdr3_length: 16
clone_size: -
v_call: TRBV18
j_call: TRBJ1-2
d_call: TRBD1
cdr3_nt: TGTGCCAGCTCACCAACACGAGGGGGCGAGGTCTATGGCTACACCTTC
cdr3_aa: CASSPTRGGEVYGYTF

cdr3_length: 15
clone_size: -
v_call: TRBV27
j_call: TRBJ2-4
d_call: TRBD1
cdr3_nt: TGTGCCAGCAGTAAACCGGGACAGGAGCAAAACATTCAGTACTTC
cdr3_aa: CASSKPGQEQNIQYF

cdr3_length: 15
clone_size: -
v_call: TRBV2
j_call: TRBJ2-5
d_call: TRBD1
cdr3_nt: TGTGCCAGCAGTGACTTCCGGGACAGTCAAGAGACCCAGTACTTC
cdr3_aa: CASSDFRDSQETQYF

cdr3_length: 16
clone_size: -
v_call: TRBV18
j_call: TRBJ1-2
d_call: -
cdr3_nt: TGTGCCAGCTCGACAGTAGACGGAACCCCCTTCTATGGCTACACCTTC
cdr3_aa: CASSTVDGTPFYGYTF

cdr3_length: 15
clone_size: -
v_call: TRBV6-4
j_call: TRBJ2-7
d_call: TRBD2
cdr3_nt: TGTGCCAGCACTCATAGCGGGAGGGCATACTACGAGCAGTACTTC
cdr3_aa: CASTHSGRAYYEQYF

cdr3_length: 14
clone_size: -
v_call: TRBV28
j_call: TRBJ2-7
d_call: TRBD2
cdr3_nt: TGTGCCAGCAGCCAAGCGGGAGGCCACTACGAGCAGTACTTC
cdr3_aa: CASSQAGGHYEQYF

cdr3_length: 11
clone_size: -
v_call: TRBV28
j_call: TRBJ2-5
d_call: -
cdr3_nt: TGTGCCAGCAGTTTTAGTGTGACCCAGTACTTC
cdr3_aa: CASSFSVTQYF

cdr3_length: 15
clone_size: once
v_call: TRBV5-4
j_call: TRBJ2-2
d_call: TRBD1
cdr3_nt: TGTGCCAGCAGCTTTCAGGGGGCGCACACCGGGGAGCTGTTTTTT
cdr3_aa: CASSFQGAHTGELFF

cdr3_length: 17
clone_size: -
v_call: TRBV4-3
j_call: TRBJ2-5
d_call: TRBD2
cdr3_nt: TGCGCCAGCAGCCAAGGTCCCCAGATAGCGGGGGGAGAGACCCAGTACTTC
cdr3_aa: CASSQGPQIAGGETQYF

cdr3_length: 13
clone_size: once
v_call: TRBV6-6
j_call: TRBJ1-4
d_call: -
cdr3_nt: TGTGCCAGCAGTTATTCGAGGAATGAAAAACTGTTTTTT
cdr3_aa: CASSYSRNEKLFF

cdr3_length: 15
clone_size: -
v_call: TRBV11-2
j_call: TRBJ2-5
d_call: TRBD1
cdr3_nt: TGTGCCAGCAGCTTCGGACAGGGGGCATCGGAGACCCAGTACTTC
cdr3_aa: CASSFGQGASETQYF

cdr3_length: 16
clone_size: once
v_call: TRBV7-6
j_call: TRBJ1-6
d_call: -
cdr3_nt: TGTGCCAGCAGTTCATACCCTAAGGGGAACAACCCACCCCTCCACTTT
cdr3_aa: CASSSYPKGNNPPLHF

cdr3_length: 15
clone_size: -
v_call: TRBV5-1
j_call: TRBJ2-3
d_call: -
cdr3_nt: TGCGCCAGCAGCTTGGGACAGGCTAGCACAGATACGCAGTATTTT
cdr3_aa: CASSLGQASTDTQYF

cdr3_length: 13
clone_size: -
v_call: TRBV13
j_call: TRBJ2-1
d_call: TRBD2
cdr3_nt: TGTGCCAGCAGGCTAGCGGGGTTCAATGAGCAGTTCTTC
cdr3_aa: CASRLAGFNEQFF

cdr3_length: 14
clone_size: -
v_call: TRBV28
j_call: TRBJ1-2
d_call: -
cdr3_nt: TGTGCCAGCAGTTTAGCTGGGAGAGTAACTGGCTACACCTTC
cdr3_aa: CASSLAGRVTGYTF

cdr3_length: 13
clone_size: -
v_call: TRBV27
j_call: TRBJ2-1
d_call: -
cdr3_nt: TGTGCCAGCAGCGGTCAGGGTCTGAATGAGCAGTTCTTC
cdr3_aa: CASSGQGLNEQFF